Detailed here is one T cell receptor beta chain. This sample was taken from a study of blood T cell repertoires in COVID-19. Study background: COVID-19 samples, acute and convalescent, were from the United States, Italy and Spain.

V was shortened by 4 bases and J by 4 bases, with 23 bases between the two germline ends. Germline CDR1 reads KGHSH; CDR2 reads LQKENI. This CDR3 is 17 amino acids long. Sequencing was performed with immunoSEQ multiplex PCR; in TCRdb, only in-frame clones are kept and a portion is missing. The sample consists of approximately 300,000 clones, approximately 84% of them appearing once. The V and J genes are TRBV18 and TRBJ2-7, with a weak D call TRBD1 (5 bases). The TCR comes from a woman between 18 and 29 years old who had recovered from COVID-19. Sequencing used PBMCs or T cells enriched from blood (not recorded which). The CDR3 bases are TGTGCCAGCTCACGTCAGACAGCGCTACATGACTTATACGAGCAGTACTTC. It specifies CASSRQTALHDLYEQYF. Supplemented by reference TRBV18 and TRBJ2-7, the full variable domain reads NAGVMQNPRHLVRRRGQEARLRCSPMKGHSHVYWYRQLPEEGLKFMVYLQKENIIDESGMPKERFSAEFPKEGPSILRIQQVVRGDSAAYFCASSRQTALHDLYEQYFGPGTRLTVT.